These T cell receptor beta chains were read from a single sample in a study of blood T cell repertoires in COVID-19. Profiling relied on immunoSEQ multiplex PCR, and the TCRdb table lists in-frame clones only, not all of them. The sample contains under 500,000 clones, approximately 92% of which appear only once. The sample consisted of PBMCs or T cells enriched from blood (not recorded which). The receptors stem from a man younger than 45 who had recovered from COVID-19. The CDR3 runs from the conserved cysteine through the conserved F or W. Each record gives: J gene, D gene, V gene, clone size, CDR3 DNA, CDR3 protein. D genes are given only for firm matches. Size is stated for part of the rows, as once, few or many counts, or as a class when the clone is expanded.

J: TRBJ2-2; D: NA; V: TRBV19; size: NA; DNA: TGTGCCAGTAGTATCCTCACCGGGGAGCTGTTTTTT; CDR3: CASSILTGELFF
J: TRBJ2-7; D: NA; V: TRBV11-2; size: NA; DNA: TGTGCCAGCAGCTTAGATGGGAGAGATACCTACGAGCAGTACTTC; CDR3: CASSLDGRDTYEQYF
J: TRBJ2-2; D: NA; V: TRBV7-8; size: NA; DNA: TGTGCCAGCAGCTTACGCTCAGTATCGGGGGAGCTGTTTTTT; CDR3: CASSLRSVSGELFF
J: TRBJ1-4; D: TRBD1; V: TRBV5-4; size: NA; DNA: TGTGCCAGCAGCCCCACCCAAACAGGGGACGGTGAAAAACTGTTTTTT; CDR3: CASSPTQTGDGEKLFF
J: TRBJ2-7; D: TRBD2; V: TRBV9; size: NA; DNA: TGTGCCAGCAGCGAGGGACTAGGGGAGAGCTCCTACGAGCAGTACTTC; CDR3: CASSEGLGESSYEQYF
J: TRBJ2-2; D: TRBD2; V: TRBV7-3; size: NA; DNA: TGTGCCAGCAGCCTGGTCCCCGGAGTAGCGGGAGGAAACACCGGGGAGCTGTTTTTT; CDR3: CASSLVPGVAGGNTGELFF
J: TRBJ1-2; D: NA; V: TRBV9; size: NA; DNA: TGTGCCAGCAGGGACAGCCTCTATGGCTACACCTTC; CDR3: CASRDSLYGYTF
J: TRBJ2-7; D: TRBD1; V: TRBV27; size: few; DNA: TGTGCCAGCAGTCGACAGGGGCCGAGCTCCTACGAGCAGTACTTC; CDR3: CASSRQGPSSYEQYF
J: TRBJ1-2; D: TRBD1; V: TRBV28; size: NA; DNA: TGTGCCAGCAGCCAACAGGGGTTGTATGGCTACACCTTC; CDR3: CASSQQGLYGYTF
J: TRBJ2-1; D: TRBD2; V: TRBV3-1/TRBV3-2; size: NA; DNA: TGTGCCAGCAGCAGCCGGCTGCGGGAGGGGGGGAATGAGCAGTTCTTC; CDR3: CASSSRLREGGNEQFF
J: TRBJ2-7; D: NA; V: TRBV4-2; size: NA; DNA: TGTGCCAGCAGCCAAGATCCAGGCCGCCTAAGCTCCTACGAGCAGTACTTC; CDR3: CASSQDPGRLSSYEQYF
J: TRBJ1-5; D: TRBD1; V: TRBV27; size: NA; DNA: TGTGCCAGCAGATCGGGACAGGGGAGCAATCAGCCCCAGCATTTT; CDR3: CASRSGQGSNQPQHF
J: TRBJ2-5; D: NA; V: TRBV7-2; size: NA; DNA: TGTGCCAGCAAATCCGGACAATGGGAGACCCAGTACTTC; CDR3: CASKSGQWETQYF
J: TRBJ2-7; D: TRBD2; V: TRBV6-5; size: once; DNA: TGTGCCAGCAGTTCACGACTAGCGGGAGTGCACGAGCAGTACTTC; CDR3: CASSSRLAGVHEQYF
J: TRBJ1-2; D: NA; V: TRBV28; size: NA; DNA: TGTGCCAGCAGTTCCGGGACGGGGGATGGTGGCTACACCTTC; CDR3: CASSSGTGDGGYTF
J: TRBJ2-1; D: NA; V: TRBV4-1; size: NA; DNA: TGCGCCAGCAGCCAAGAGCGCCCCCCCTACAATGAGCAGTTCTTC; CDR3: CASSQERPPYNEQFF